Below are 9 T cell receptor beta chains sequenced from a single sample in a study of early T cells in non-severe SARS-CoV-2 infection. Each CDR3 protein is one row after TCRdb ran MiXCR on the 5' RACE reads. The table has 70,000 to 95,000 distinct CDR3 sequences, roughly 14% seen once; the top ten hold just under 0.6%. Source material: whole blood. These receptors were taken from an adult who was a healthcare worker with PCR-confirmed SARS-CoV-2 infection or an uninfected control (not recorded which).

The rearrangement links TRBV20-1 to TRBJ1-1, with a possible D match to TRBD1 (5 bases). V lost 5 bases to trimming and J lost 5 bases, with 6 bases between them. Germline CDR1 is DFQATT and CDR2 is SNEGSKA (reference sequence). The CDR3 length is 10 residues. This chain's CDR3 is CSAGGTEAFF. Written as DNA, the CDR3 is TGCAGTGCTGGGGGGACTGAAGCTTTCTTT.

This clonotype has a handful of counts. The DNA for the CDR3 is TGTGCCAGCAGTAATTGGGACACCGCCTACGAGCAGTACGTC. Its translation: CASSNWDTAYEQYV. The chain carries TRBV6-6 and TRBJ2-7; TRBD1 might be the D (6 bases). Germline V lookup: CDR1 MNHNY, CDR2 SVGAGI (reference sequence). The CDR3 length is 14 residues. V shed 5 bases and J shed 2 bases, with 13 bases lying between them.

The chain carries TRBV27 and TRBJ1-6; no clear D gene. V was shortened by 7 bases and J by 5 bases, with 18 bases between the two germline ends. Germline-derived CDR1 and CDR2 are MNHEY and SMNVEV (reference sequence). The CDR3 spans 16 residues. As DNA, the CDR3 is TGTGCCAGCACCCTACGGAGGACGGTTAATAATTCACCCCTCCACTTT. Amino acid sequence: CASTLRRTVNNSPLHF.

CDR3: CSARRYRDMNTEAFF. CDR3 in DNA: TGCAGTGCTAGGCGATACCGGGATATGAACACTGAAGCTTTCTTT. The chain recombines TRBV20-1 with TRBJ1-1; the D is unclear. The V end was cut by 3 bases, the J end by 0 bases, with 14 bases between. Germline values: CDR1 DFQATT, CDR2 SNEGSKA (reference sequence). This CDR3 region has 15 residues.

This clonotype was seen a handful of times. This chain links TRBV2 with TRBJ1-5; D might be TRBD1 (6 bases). In germline, CDR1 is SNHLY, CDR2 FYNNEI. The CDR3 covers 18 residues. V lost 4 bases, J lost 0 bases, and 19 bases lay in between. DNA of the CDR3: TGTGCCAGCAGTGCTGACAGGCCGCTCCTTTATAGCAATCAGCCCCAGCATTTT. Amino acids: CASSADRPLLYSNQPQHF.

In this sample, this clonotype turned up a few times. This chain joins TRBV7-8 and TRBJ2-2; D may be TRBD1 or TRBD2 (6 bases each). CDR3 length equals 14 residues. In germline, CDR1 is SGHVS, CDR2 FQNEAQ. Trimming cost V 1 base and J 7 bases, with 10 bases left between them. The CDR3 is CASSLGEGGGELFF. In DNA form, the CDR3 reads TGTGCCAGCAGCTTAGGAGAGGGGGGCGGGGAGCTGTTTTTT.

This clonotype was picked up a small number of times. The genes are TRBV25-1 and TRBJ1-6; no definite D call. The V gene lost 5 bases and the J gene lost 5 bases, with 10 bases spanning the gap. The CDR3 contains 14 residues. The germline V gene encodes CDR1 MGHDK and CDR2 SYGVNS. CDR3 sequence: CASSSRVHNSPLHF. Written as DNA, the CDR3 is TGTGCCAGCAGTAGCCGGGTCCATAATTCACCCCTCCACTTT.

A word on this clonotype: This may be a read error, as it is one base from a much larger clone. The chain is built from TRBV6-2 or TRBV6-3 and TRBJ2-7; D is perhaps TRBD2 (7 bases). The CDR3 loop spans 15 amino acids. Germline V lookup: CDR1 MNHEY, CDR2 SVGEGT. Deletions cut 0 bases from V and 6 bases from J, with 15 bases between. The CDR3 spells CASSYSGAGACEQYV. For the CDR3, the DNA is TGTGCCAGCAGTTACTCGGGCGCGGGGGCGTGCGAGCAGTACGTC.

CDR3 loop: CASSQNGRGYTF. The CDR3 DNA is TGTGCCAGCAGCCAGAACGGTCGCGGCTACACCTTC. The rearrangement links TRBV3-1 to TRBJ1-2; D gene unclear. The V and J ends lost 3 bases and 8 bases respectively, with 10 bases between them. The CDR3 is 12 residues long. Germline values: CDR1 LGHDT, CDR2 YNNKEL (reference sequence).